The entry below describes one T cell receptor (beta chain). Assay: immunoSEQ multiplex PCR; the TCRdb copy retains only in-frame clones and omits some. The sample shows 60,000 to 65,000 clones, approximately 83% of them seen only once. This specimen belongs to a study of OX40 agonist ivuxolimab in advanced cancers. V was cut by 9 bases and J by 4 bases, with 9 bases left in between. Germline values: CDR1 SNHLY, CDR2 FYNNEI. The CDR3 is 11 residues long. V gene TRBV2 combines with J gene TRBJ1-2; D ambiguous. This receptor was taken from an adult with an advanced solid tumor such as melanoma, head and neck, liver or kidney cancer. The specimen was CD4+ or CD8+ T cells sorted from blood, collected in a trial of the OX40 agonist ivuxolimab. CDR3 protein: CARPVAYGYTF. The CDR3 DNA reads as TGTGCCAGGCCAGTTGCCTATGGCTACACCTTC.